These 31 T cell receptor beta chains share one sample of origin, sequenced in a study of T-cell reconstitution after alpha-beta-depleted transplantation in children. TCRbeta library construction was performed incorporating unique molecular identifiers. In TCRdb, the PCR reads were re-called with MiXCR into one record per CDR3 protein. Altogether about 580,000 distinct CDR3 sequences are present, 27% being singletons, with the ten largest covering around a third. Source: PBMCs, taken before TCRalphabeta/CD19-depleted stem cell transplant. The receptors here all came from a boy younger than two with Wiskott-Aldrich syndrome, due to receive a stem cell transplant.

This sequence joins TRBV12-3 or TRBV12-4 and TRBJ2-7; maybe TRBD2 (6 bases). The CDR3 is 14 amino acids. V was cut by 2 bases and J by 3 bases, with 11 bases left in between. Here the CDR3 reads CASSLSGGNYEQYF. In DNA form, the CDR3 reads TGTGCCAGCAGTTTAAGTGGCGGGAACTACGAGCAGTACTTC.

This clonotype has just a few counts. The rearrangement joins TRBV5-1 to TRBJ2-2; D is possibly TRBD2 (6 bases). Trimming removed 3 bases at V and 4 bases at J, with 7 bases between. Germline lookup yields CDR1 SGHRS and CDR2 YFSETQ. The CDR3 extends over 13 amino acids. CDR3 DNA sequence: TGCGCCAGCAGCTGGGACTCCACCGGGGAGCTGTTTTTT. Translating gives CASSWDSTGELFF.

The V gene is TRBV5-1, the J gene TRBJ2-2; D may be TRBD1 (6 bases). Trimming pared 4 bases from V and 1 base from J, leaving 14 bases between. This CDR3 comprises 16 residues. In germline, CDR1 is SGHRS, CDR2 YFSETQ. The chain's CDR3 is CASSLTGTRNTGELFF. CDR3 sequence (DNA): TGCGCCAGCAGCCTTACCGGGACAAGGAACACCGGGGAGCTGTTTTTT.

The chain combines TRBV20-1 with TRBJ2-5; no clear D. This CDR3 contains 15 residues. Germline V gene data show CDR1 as DFQATT and CDR2 as SNEGSKA (reference sequence). The V and J ends lost 4 bases and 1 base respectively, with 16 bases between them. The CDR3, as DNA: TGCAGTGCTATAGCCCCTACTGGGCTCCAAGAGACCCAGTACTTC. Its protein is CSAIAPTGLQETQYF.

This clonotype was counted between two and nine times. The V call is TRBV4-2, the J call TRBJ1-6, with 11 bases identical to TRBD1. V trimming: 4 bases; J trimming: 10 bases; junction bases outside the gene matches: 9. Germline V gene lookup returns CDR1 LGHNA and CDR2 YNFKEQ. This CDR3 contains 16 residues. The CDR3 spells CASSLQGQGERSPLHF. The CDR3 coding sequence is TGTGCCAGCAGCCTCCAGGGACAGGGGGAGAGATCACCCCTCCACTTT.

V usage is TRBV24-1 and J usage is TRBJ1-2; D is unresolved. The V gene's germline CDR1 is KGHDR and CDR2 SFDVKD. V lost 5 bases and J lost 3, with 12 bases in between. The CDR3 contains 14 residues. CDR3 residues: CATSGVGPDYGYTF. The CDR3 region has the DNA TGTGCCACCAGTGGGGTGGGCCCGGACTATGGCTACACCTTC.

This chain joins TRBV20-1 and TRBJ2-5; D is perhaps TRBD2 (5 bases). This CDR3 is 12 amino acids long. Germline assignment: CDR1 DFQATT and CDR2 SNEGSKA (reference sequence). Trimming removed 3 bases at V and 5 bases at J, with 10 bases between. CDR3 sequence (DNA): TGCAGTGCTAGTAGAGGGCGGGAGACCCAGTACTTC. Its protein is CSASRGRETQYF.

This clonotype has just a few counts. The chain links TRBV4-1 to TRBJ2-4; 7 positions agree with TRBD1. This CDR3 is 11 amino acids long. V shed 1 base, J shed 15 bases, and the junction held 3 bases outside the gene matches. Germline values: CDR1 MGHRA, CDR2 YSYEKL. In DNA form, the CDR3 reads TGCGCCAGCAGCCAAGGGGACAGTCGGTACTTC. Translation: CASSQGDSRYF.

In its sample, this clonotype was seen a few times. The V call is TRBV10-3, the J call TRBJ2-7, with 7 bases identical to TRBD1. J gave up 5 bases and V 6 bases, and 7 bases lay outside the gene matches. Germline loops: CDR1 ENHRY, CDR2 SYGVKD. The CDR3 loop spans 13 amino acids. CDR3 region: CAIRWGQSDEQYF. CDR3 in DNA: TGTGCCATCAGATGGGGACAGAGCGACGAGCAGTACTTC.

The chain combines TRBV5-1 with TRBJ1-2; D ambiguous. Trimming took off 1 base at V and 2 bases at J, with 9 bases between the two ends. This CDR3 has 14 amino acids. Germline V gene sequence: CDR1 SGHRS, CDR2 YFSETQ. The CDR3 loop reads CASSLSGKNYGYTF. CDR3 coding DNA: TGCGCCAGCAGCTTGTCGGGTAAAAACTATGGCTACACCTTC.

The chain is built from TRBV2 and TRBJ2-7, with 8 bases identical to TRBD2. Trimming cost V 4 bases and J 0 bases; bases outside gene matches: 8. Germline V gene sequence: CDR1 SNHLY, CDR2 FYNNEI. The CDR3 has 16 residues. CDR3 residues: CASSAGASGFSYEQYF. CDR3 nucleotide sequence: TGTGCCAGCAGTGCTGGGGCTAGCGGGTTCTCCTACGAGCAGTACTTC. The full variable domain, its missing parts supplied by reference TRBV2 and TRBJ2-7, is EPEVTQTPSHQVTQMGQEVILRCVPISNHLYFYWYRQILGQKVEFLVSFYNNEISEKSEIFDDQFSVERPDGSNFTLKIRSTKLEDSAMYFCASSAGASGFSYEQYFGPGTRLTVT.

This clonotype was found a few times. The genes are TRBV20-1 and TRBJ1-3; unclear D gene. Germline CDR1 reads DFQATT; CDR2 reads SNEGSKA (reference sequence). The V end was cut by 5 bases, the J end by 0 bases, with 8 bases between. There are 13 residues in the CDR3. CDR3 DNA sequence: TGCAGTGCTGGCGAAGCCTCTGGAAACACCATATATTTT. Protein product: CSAGEASGNTIYF.

This rearrangement joins TRBV30 to TRBJ2-7; D perhaps matches TRBD2 (6 bases). V lost 6 bases and J lost 6, with 18 bases in between. The CDR3 totals 13 residues. The germline V gene has CDR1 GTSNPN and CDR2 SVGIG (reference sequence). The CDR3: CACHEQEGLEQYF. CDR3 coding DNA: TGTGCCTGCCACGAGCAGGAGGGCCTCGAGCAGTACTTC.

This clonotype came up a few times. The chain employs TRBV27 and TRBJ1-2; D not resolved. Germline lookup yields CDR1 MNHEY and CDR2 SMNVEV (reference sequence). V was pared by 6 bases and J by 8 bases, with 13 bases between. There are 12 residues in the CDR3. The CDR3 DNA follows: TGTGCCAGCAGGTGGGAGGGAGGAGGCTACACCTTC. The encoded protein is CASRWEGGGYTF.

The table lists this clonotype with a few counts. The chain links TRBV4-1 to TRBJ2-5, with D hard to call. Germline V gene data show CDR1 as MGHRA and CDR2 as YSYEKL. This CDR3 has 13 amino acids. The V and J ends lost 3 bases and 5 bases respectively, with 10 bases between them. Here the CDR3 reads CASSQAPWETQYF. The CDR3 DNA is TGCGCCAGCAGCCAGGCCCCGTGGGAGACCCAGTACTTC.

This chain connects TRBV18 to TRBJ1-2; D unresolved. Germline V lookup: CDR1 KGHSH, CDR2 LQKENI. Trimming pared 1 base from V and 4 bases from J, leaving 7 bases between. CDR3 size: 13 residues. CDR3 coding DNA: TGTGCCAGCTCACCACTTGAGTTCTATGGCTACACCTTC. Translated: CASSPLEFYGYTF.

The chain joins TRBV5-4 to TRBJ1-2; a possible D gene is TRBD1 (5 bases). Germline V gene lookup returns CDR1 SGHNT and CDR2 YYREEE (reference sequence). The CDR3 has 15 amino acids. With 4 bases removed from V and 4 bases from J, the gap between germline ends came to 17 bases. The CDR3 here is CASSPRDGGLYGYTF. As DNA, the CDR3 is TGTGCCAGCAGCCCCCGGGACGGAGGACTCTATGGCTACACCTTC.

The gene calls are TRBV27 and TRBJ2-3, with 13 bases matching TRBD2. CDR3 length equals 17 residues. The V gene's germline CDR1 is MNHEY and CDR2 SMNVEV (reference sequence). After removal of 5 bases from V and 4 bases from J, the junction contained 9 bases not matched to a gene. The CDR3 DNA sequence: TGTGCCAGCAGTCGATTTGGACTAGCGGGAGTTGCAGATACGCAGTATTTT. It is translated as CASSRFGLAGVADTQYF.

This clonotype was seen more than once but under ten times. This chain connects TRBV3-1 to TRBJ2-7; 8 positions match TRBD1. Germline CDR1 LGHDT, CDR2 YNNKEL (reference sequence). The V segment lost 5 bases and the J segment 5 bases; nucleotides outside the gene matches: 8. The CDR3 totals 14 residues. DNA of the CDR3: TGTGCCAGCAGCTTGACAGGGGCTGACCACGAGCAGTACTTC. Amino acid sequence: CASSLTGADHEQYF.

The CDR3 nucleotides read TGTGCCAGTGAGAAGACCTTCCGGGATGAAAAACTGTTTTTT. Amino acids: CASEKTFRDEKLFF. The J gene is TRBJ1-4, the V gene TRBV19; no clear D. This CDR3 has 14 residues. Germline CDR1 and CDR2: LNHDA and SQIVND (reference sequence). V was pared by 8 bases and J by 6 bases, with 16 bases between.

The chain combines TRBV6-5 with TRBJ2-2, with 7 nucleotides matching TRBD2. V lost 0 bases to trimming and J lost 6 bases; unmatched junction nucleotides: 1. This CDR3 spans 14 amino acids. Germline-derived CDR1 and CDR2 are MNHEY and SVGAGI. CDR3 sequence: CASSYSAGPGELFF. In DNA form, the CDR3 reads TGTGCCAGCAGTTACTCAGCGGGGCCCGGGGAGCTGTTTTTT.

This chain links TRBV20-1 with TRBJ1-2; 8 bases are a match to TRBD1. There are 17 residues in the CDR3. Germline V gives CDR1 DFQATT, CDR2 SNEGSKA (reference sequence). V shed 3 bases, J shed 4 bases, and the junction held 16 bases outside the gene matches. The DNA for the CDR3 is TGCAGTGCTAGTGGTTCAGGGGGCATACTTTTCGGCTATGGCTACACCTTC. Translation gives CSASGSGGILFGYGYTF.

This chain links TRBV29-1 with TRBJ2-7; weak D call: TRBD1 (6 bases). CDR1 is SQVTM and CDR2 is ANQGSEA in the germline V gene. CDR3 length: 14 amino acids. V gave up 4 bases and J gave up 1 base, with 14 bases separating them. The CDR3 sequence: CSVVGSQGSYEQYF. Written as DNA, the CDR3 is TGCAGCGTTGTGGGTTCGCAGGGGTCCTACGAGCAGTACTTC.

The chain has TRBV20-1 and TRBJ2-1; D remains ambiguous. The CDR3 consists of 10 residues. The germline V gene has CDR1 DFQATT and CDR2 SNEGSKA (reference sequence). Trimming left V 3 bases short and J 10 bases short, with 7 bases between. In nucleotides, the CDR3 is TGCAGTGCTAGCCTGGCAGAGCAGTTCTTC. Its protein is CSASLAEQFF.

At least ten counts were recorded for this clonotype. This rearrangement joins TRBV29-1 to TRBJ1-1; the D is unclear. CDR3 length: 13 residues. The germline gives CDR1 SQVTM, CDR2 ANQGSEA. The germline V and J ends were trimmed by 4 bases and 0 bases, with 9 bases remaining between them. The CDR3 protein is CSVVGRMNTEAFF. The CDR3 coding sequence is TGCAGCGTTGTAGGGCGAATGAACACTGAAGCTTTCTTT.

V is TRBV5-1 and J is TRBJ2-1; 10 bases align to TRBD1. The CDR3 runs 15 residues. The V gene end was trimmed by 4 bases and the J gene end by 5 bases; junction bases not matched to a gene: 6. Germline V lookup: CDR1 SGHRS, CDR2 YFSETQ. CDR3 in DNA: TGCGCCAGCAGCCGGACAGGGGGAGGAGACAATGAGCAGTTCTTC. It encodes CASSRTGGGDNEQFF.

The V and J genes are TRBV7-2 and TRBJ2-5, with 12 bases fitting TRBD2. The CDR3 runs to 17 residues. Trimming at V came to 5 bases and at J to 1 base, leaving 8 bases not matched to a gene. Looked up from germline, CDR1 is SGHTA and CDR2 is FQGNSA. DNA for the CDR3: TGTGCCAGCAGCGCCCGACTAGCGGGAGCTCTCCAAGAGACCCAGTACTTC. Translating it yields CASSARLAGALQETQYF.

This clonotype showed up just once. The V and J genes are TRBV27 and TRBJ2-3, with 8 nucleotides matching TRBD1. Trimming took 3 bases from V and 4 from J; bases not matched to a gene: 12. CDR3 length: 17 amino acids. Germline V gives CDR1 MNHEY, CDR2 SMNVEV (reference sequence). The CDR3 protein is CASSFLRTGSGADTQYF. The CDR3 DNA is TGTGCCAGCAGTTTCCTCCGGACAGGGTCGGGGGCAGATACGCAGTATTTT.

Many counts were recorded for this clonotype. CDR3 in amino acids: CASSPGTGRFYEQYF. The CDR3 DNA sequence: TGCGCCAGCAGCCCGGGGACAGGGCGCTTTTACGAGCAGTACTTC. J is TRBJ2-7 and V is TRBV5-1; 9 bases are shared with TRBD1. This CDR3 has 15 amino acids. V trimming: 4 bases; J trimming: 4 bases; junction bases outside the gene matches: 9. Germline V gene lookup returns CDR1 SGHRS and CDR2 YFSETQ.

This clonotype was observed a handful of times. This sequence joins TRBV5-1 and TRBJ2-5; 13 bases are shared with TRBD2. The CDR3 consists of 15 residues. V shed 5 bases, J shed 4 bases, and the junction held 5 bases outside the gene matches. Germline CDR1 and CDR2: SGHRS and YFSETQ. DNA for the CDR3: TGCGCCAGCAGACTCGGACTAGCGGGAGTAGAGACCCAGTACTTC. Protein: CASRLGLAGVETQYF.

This clonotype was seen only a few times. This chain links TRBV20-1 with TRBJ2-3; TRBD2 matches 8 bases. This CDR3 is built from 17 residues. From germline, CDR1 is DFQATT and CDR2 SNEGSKA (reference sequence). CDR3 bases: TGCAGCCAACGGGGGGGCCGGGCTAGCGGATTCACAGATACGCAGTATTTT. Translated: CSQRGGRASGFTDTQYF.